These 25 T cell receptor beta chains share one sample of origin, sequenced in a study of T cells expressing NK-cell markers. TCRdb reanalyzed the 5' RACE reads, giving one entry per CDR3 protein sequence and no DNA. The sample spans 550,000 or so distinct CDR3 sequences; the ten largest clones claim 3% to 4.5%. The sequencing sample was made of blood T cells: a sorted CD56 or NKG2C T cell subset, CD4+ or CD8+ T cells, or bulk PBMC T cells (not recorded which). These receptors were collected from a man aged 18 to 29 in good health.

The genes are TRBV15 and TRBJ2-1. Germline values: CDR1 LNHNV, CDR2 YYDKDF (reference sequence). The CDR3 is 11 amino acids. CDR3 in amino acids: CATSKTGEQFF.

V and J are TRBV12-3 or TRBV12-4 and TRBJ2-5; TCRdb selects TRBD2, and the lack of DNA leaves this call unchecked. CDR3 length equals 16 residues. CDR3 amino acids: CASSPWTSGSRETQYF.

The chain couples TRBV20-1 to TRBJ1-2; as DNA is missing, the TRBD1 call by TCRdb cannot be tested. CDR3 length: 13 residues. Germline loops: CDR1 DFQATT, CDR2 SNEGSKA (reference sequence). The CDR3 is CSARITPGYGYTF.

The V call is TRBV11-2, the J call TRBJ2-1; there is no DNA to check the TCRdb D call of TRBD1. The CDR3 runs 20 residues. Looked up from germline, CDR1 is SGHAT and CDR2 is FQNNGV. This chain's CDR3 is CASSPVPGTGEGEDYNEQFF.

This chain's CDR3 is CASSYSLAGANEQFF. The rearrangement links TRBV6-2 or TRBV6-3 to TRBJ2-1; absent DNA, TCRdb's TRBD2 call cannot be checked. The CDR3 is 15 residues long. Germline lookup yields CDR1 MNHEY and CDR2 SVGEGT.

The J gene is TRBJ2-3, the V gene TRBV29-1; TCRdb reports TRBD1, a call that lacks DNA to check it against. The germline CDR1 and CDR2 sequences are SQVTM and ANQGSEA. The CDR3 covers 13 residues. CDR3 loop: CSAREARKDTQYF.

J is TRBJ2-3 and V is TRBV5-1; there is no DNA to check the TCRdb D call of TRBD2. Germline values: CDR1 SGHRS, CDR2 YFSETQ. This CDR3 region has 14 residues. CDR3 region: CASSYTGVADTQYF.

The J gene is TRBJ1-2, the V gene TRBV29-1. The CDR3 extends over 14 amino acids. The germline V gene has CDR1 SQVTM and CDR2 ANQGSEA. The CDR3 protein is CSVDVAGANYGYTF.

The V call is TRBV20-1, the J call TRBJ2-1; TCRdb's D gene call, TRBD2, goes unchecked for lack of DNA. This CDR3 is 13 amino acids long. Germline V gene data show CDR1 as DFQATT and CDR2 as SNEGSKA (reference sequence). This CDR3 reads CSASPGAGAGQFF.

The V gene is TRBV5-1, the J gene TRBJ2-5; there is no DNA to check the TCRdb D call of TRBD1. The length of the CDR3 is 15 residues. In germline, CDR1 is SGHRS, CDR2 YFSETQ. Here the CDR3 reads CASSLAVPRGETQYF.

The chain uses TRBV5-1 and TRBJ2-7; TCRdb's assignment of TRBD1 cannot be checked, as there is no DNA. The germline CDR1 and CDR2 sequences are SGHRS and YFSETQ. The CDR3 spans 15 residues. The CDR3 is CASRGGELPRDEQYF.

This sequence joins TRBV11-3 and TRBJ2-1. In germline, CDR1 is SGHNT, CDR2 YENEEA. The CDR3 loop spans 12 amino acids. CDR3 sequence: CASSFVTGEQFF. Full variable domain (missing parts from reference TRBV11-3 and TRBJ2-1): EAGVVQSPRYKIIEKKQPVAFWCNPISGHNTLYWYLQNLGQGPELLIRYENEEAVDDSQLPKDRFSAERLKGVDSTLKIQPAELGDSAVYLCASSFVTGEQFFGPGTRLTVL.

The rearrangement joins TRBV27 to TRBJ2-1; TCRdb's D gene call, TRBD2, goes unchecked for lack of DNA. The V gene's germline CDR1 is MNHEY and CDR2 SMNVEV (reference sequence). CDR3 size: 16 residues. The CDR3 sequence is CASSSFRGRDRNEQFF.

The chain joins TRBV12-3 or TRBV12-4 to TRBJ2-1; the TRBD2 assignment by TCRdb is unverifiable without DNA. The CDR3 is 14 residues long. The CDR3 loop reads CASTSRLTTNEQFF.

V gene TRBV12-3 or TRBV12-4 combines with J gene TRBJ2-4; lacking DNA, the TRBD1 call made by TCRdb goes unchecked. This CDR3 has 15 amino acids. The CDR3 protein is CASSQGQGGKNIQYF.

The rearrangement uses TRBV2 and TRBJ1-1; TCRdb proposes TRBD1, but this gene call is untestable without DNA. Per germline, CDR1 SNHLY and CDR2 FYNNEI. This CDR3 has 12 residues. The CDR3 here is CASSDWGFEAFF. Using reference TRBV2 and TRBJ1-1 for the parts outside the CDR3, the full variable domain is EPEVTQTPSHQVTQMGQEVILRCVPISNHLYFYWYRQILGQKVEFLVSFYNNEISEKSEIFDDQFSVERPDGSNFTLKIRSTKLEDSAMYFCASSDWGFEAFFGQGTRLTVV.

The chain employs TRBV7-8 and TRBJ2-5. The CDR3 is made up of 15 amino acids. Germline lookup yields CDR1 SGHVS and CDR2 FQNEAQ. CDR3 protein: CASSRTSRQPETQYF.

This sequence joins TRBV7-9 and TRBJ2-7; TCRdb selects TRBD1, and the lack of DNA leaves this call unchecked. Per germline, CDR1 SEHNR and CDR2 FQNEAQ (reference sequence). There are 13 residues in the CDR3. CDR3: CASDNMGGYEQYF.

Here the CDR3 reads CASSPGGTSGSYEQYF. This chain joins TRBV18 and TRBJ2-7; the TRBD2 assignment by TCRdb is unverifiable without DNA. Germline V lookup: CDR1 KGHSH, CDR2 LQKENI. The CDR3 totals 16 residues.

The chain carries TRBV27 and TRBJ2-5; the TCRdb call, TRBD2, lacks DNA for checking. CDR1 MNHEY and CDR2 SMNVEV come from the germline V gene (reference sequence). This CDR3 has 14 residues. The CDR3 here is CASSALGTRETQYF.

The J gene is TRBJ2-4, the V gene TRBV5-1; TCRdb's D call, TRBD2, is unchecked because there is no DNA. There are 16 residues in the CDR3. CDR1 is SGHRS, CDR2 YFSETQ, per germline. The CDR3 loop reads CASSLEGQNLKNIQYF.

V and J are TRBV3-1 and TRBJ1-1. This CDR3 region has 14 residues. Germline CDR1 is LGHDT and CDR2 is YNNKEL (reference sequence). The CDR3: CASSQDLGRGEAFF. Variable domain in full (rest from reference TRBV3-1 and TRBJ1-1): DTAVSQTPKYLVTQMGNDKSIKCEQNLGHDTMYWYKQDSKKFLKIMFSYNNKELIINETVPNRFSPKSPDKAHLNLHINSLELGDSAVYFCASSQDLGRGEAFFGQGTRLTVV.

CDR3 residues: CASSQGGGSLYEQYF. The chain carries TRBV4-2 and TRBJ2-7; TCRdb's D gene call, TRBD2, goes unchecked for lack of DNA. Per the germline V gene, CDR1 is LGHNA and CDR2 is YNFKEQ. The CDR3 sequence is 15 residues long.

The chain is built from TRBV28 and TRBJ2-5; there is no DNA to check the TCRdb D call of TRBD1. Germline V gene lookup returns CDR1 MDHEN and CDR2 SYDVKM. CDR3 size: 15 residues. CDR3 sequence: CASSMDRGLVETQYF.

The rearrangement joins TRBV20-1 to TRBJ2-5; TCRdb reports TRBD2, a call that lacks DNA to check it against. The CDR3 totals 14 residues. Germline assignment: CDR1 DFQATT and CDR2 SNEGSKA (reference sequence). The CDR3 is CSASLGLAYETQYF.